A single sample gave rise to the 18 T cell receptor beta chains below, sequenced in a study of patients and donors after allogeneic stem cell transplantation (dated by TCRdb to 2020 to 2022). Library construction relied on RT-PCR. Sequencing relied on a NextSeq 550. TCRdb applied fastp at Q25 and MiXCR to the public reads, then kept only in-frame beta chains. One record per CDR3 amino acid sequence lists the most common genes and DNA. Present in this sample are about a million distinct CDR3 sequences, about a sixth of which were seen just once. Approximately 5.9% of the sample is taken by the ten largest. The specimen sequenced was blood, either unsorted or a sorted T cell fraction (not recorded which). These receptor sequences come from a human donor who was either an allogeneic HSCT recipient or a stem cell or donor lymphocyte infusion donor (not recorded which). It is not recorded whose cells these are; they may come from a transplant donor.

This rearrangement joins TRBV2 to TRBJ1-5; TRBD1 is a possible D gene (5 bases). The CDR3 loop spans 15 amino acids. CDR1 and CDR2 from the germline V gene are SNHLY and FYNNEI. Trimming took 3 bases from V and 2 from J, leaving 11 bases between them. CDR3 in DNA: TGTGCCAGCAGTGATAACCAAGGGGGCAATCAGCCCCAGCATTTT. It translates to CASSDNQGGNQPQHF.

A few counts support this clonotype. The V and J genes are TRBV15 and TRBJ1-2; 7 bases are a match to TRBD1. The CDR3 loop spans 15 amino acids. In germline, CDR1 is LNHNV, CDR2 YYDKDF (reference sequence). J gave up 4 bases and V 2 bases, and 7 bases lay outside the gene matches. Written as DNA, the CDR3 is TGTGCCACCAGCAGAATCAGACCAGGGGGCTATGGCTACACCTTC. Translating it yields CATSRIRPGGYGYTF.

The genes are TRBV24-1 and TRBJ2-1; TRBD2 aligns across 10 bases. The V and J ends lost 4 bases and 6 bases, in that order; junction bases with no gene match: 5. The germline V gene encodes CDR1 KGHDR and CDR2 SFDVKD. The CDR3 runs to 15 residues. CDR3 sequence: CATSDAAGGSNEQFF. The CDR3 bases are TGTGCCACCAGTGACGCAGCGGGGGGGTCCAATGAGCAGTTCTTC.

This clonotype was seen more than once but under ten times. The chain uses TRBV5-1 and TRBJ2-6; 10 bases fit TRBD1. CDR1 is SGHRS, CDR2 YFSETQ, per germline. The CDR3 length is 17 residues. Germline trimming cut 3 bases from V and 4 bases from J; bases unmatched to any gene: 7. The CDR3 DNA is TGCGCCAGCAGCTCGGACAGGGGGACGCGAGGGGCCAACGTCCTGACTTTC. It encodes CASSSDRGTRGANVLTF.

This clonotype has a handful of counts. The CDR3 DNA reads as TGTGCCAGCAGCTTGCAGGGCCCCGGCATAAGCAATCAGCCCCAGCATTTT. Protein: CASSLQGPGISNQPQHF. J is TRBJ1-5 and V is TRBV7-9, with D perhaps matching TRBD1 (5 bases). The CDR3 is 17 residues long. V dropped 3 bases and J dropped 1 base, with 16 bases sitting between them. Germline CDR1 and CDR2: SEHNR and FQNEAQ (reference sequence).

This clonotype was counted only a few times. This chain connects TRBV9 to TRBJ1-3; D remains ambiguous. V lost 3 bases, J lost 1 base, and 8 bases lay in between. This CDR3 comprises 14 residues. Germline-derived CDR1 and CDR2 are SGDLS and YYNGEE. For the CDR3, the DNA is TGTGCCAGCAGCGATGGGAGGTCTGGAAACACCATATATTTT. This encodes CASSDGRSGNTIYF.

The rearrangement links TRBV10-3 to TRBJ2-6; 9 bases are a match to TRBD1. The CDR3 runs 18 residues. Trimming at V came to 4 bases and at J to 0 bases, leaving 7 bases not matched to a gene. Germline assignment: CDR1 ENHRY and CDR2 SYGVKD. In nucleotides, the CDR3 is TGTGCCATCAGTGGACCGGGACAGGGCGACTCTGGGGCCAACGTCCTGACTTTC. Amino acids: CAISGPGQGDSGANVLTF.

A few counts support this clonotype. The CDR3 here is CASTNRDSHLEAFF. DNA of the CDR3: TGTGCCAGCACGAATCGGGACAGCCACCTTGAAGCTTTCTTT. The chain is built from TRBV7-8 and TRBJ1-1; 7 bases line up with TRBD1. Germline CDR1 reads SGHVS; CDR2 reads FQNEAQ. J lost 7 bases, V lost 7 bases, and 12 bases had no gene match. CDR3 length: 14 amino acids.

The V gene is TRBV10-3, the J gene TRBJ2-5, with D possibly matching TRBD1 (5 bases). This CDR3 has 16 amino acids. Germline V lookup: CDR1 ENHRY, CDR2 SYGVKD. V lost 4 bases to trimming and J lost 0 bases, with 15 bases between them. The CDR3 DNA reads TGTGCCATCAGTGGAGCCCCTAGACAGTACCAAGAGACCCAGTACTTC. It codes for CAISGAPRQYQETQYF.

The chain combines TRBV20-1 with TRBJ2-2, with a tentative D call TRBD1 (5 bases). Trimming took 0 bases from V and 6 from J, leaving 11 bases between them. The germline gives CDR1 DFQATT, CDR2 SNEGSKA (reference sequence). This CDR3 spans 14 amino acids. The DNA of the CDR3 is TGCAGTGCTAGAGATCAGCGCAGGGCCGGGGAGCTGTTTTTT. Protein: CSARDQRRAGELFF.

This clonotype was seen only a few times. J is TRBJ2-6 and V is TRBV24-1, with D hard to call. Trimming cost V 3 bases and J 0 bases, with 5 bases left between them. The CDR3 totals 15 residues. Germline assignment: CDR1 KGHDR and CDR2 SFDVKD. CDR3 DNA sequence: TGTGCCACCAGTGATCTTTCCTCTGGGGCCAACGTCCTGACTTTC. As protein: CATSDLSSGANVLTF.

V is TRBV6-1 and J is TRBJ1-1; the D gene is possibly TRBD1 (5 bases). CDR1 and CDR2 from the germline V gene are MNHNS and SASEGT. The CDR3 length is 14 residues. Trimming cost V 6 bases and J 5 bases, with 16 bases left between them. In DNA, the CDR3 is TGTGCCAGCAGCCCCGCGGGGGGTTGGACTGAAGCTTTCTTT. It translates to CASSPAGGWTEAFF.

The rearrangement uses TRBV5-1 and TRBJ1-1; 7 nucleotides line up with TRBD1. CDR3 length equals 15 residues. The junction had 5 bases not matched to a gene; V was cut back by 0 bases and J by 3 bases. CDR1 is SGHRS and CDR2 is YFSETQ in the germline V gene. CDR3 bases: TGCGCCAGCAGCTTGGAGAGGGGGCGATACACTGAAGCTTTCTTT. It encodes CASSLERGRYTEAFF.

The genes are TRBV29-1 and TRBJ2-7; weak D call: TRBD2 (6 bases). Germline V gene sequence: CDR1 SQVTM, CDR2 ANQGSEA. V was shortened by 4 bases and J by 3 bases, with 10 bases between the two germline ends. The CDR3 runs 12 residues. CDR3: CSVVPGGYEQYF. The CDR3 region has the DNA TGCAGCGTTGTTCCCGGGGGCTACGAGCAGTACTTC.

The rearrangement links TRBV27 to TRBJ2-7; 8 bases map to TRBD2. Looked up from germline, CDR1 is MNHEY and CDR2 is SMNVEV (reference sequence). CDR3 length: 16 amino acids. V shed 1 base and J 4 bases; nucleotides not matched to a gene: 9. The CDR3 DNA follows: TGTGCCAGCAGTTTATTCCCGGGAGGGCCGGAATACGAGCAGTACTTC. Translating gives CASSLFPGGPEYEQYF.

The chain recombines TRBV11-2 with TRBJ2-3; 13 bases line up with TRBD2. With 5 bases clipped from V and 5 bases from J, the junction kept 4 bases outside the gene matches. CDR3 length equals 15 residues. The germline gives CDR1 SGHAT, CDR2 FQNNGV. DNA for the CDR3: TGTGCCAGCAGCACCCGGACTAGCGGGAGAGATACGCAGTATTTT. The encoded protein is CASSTRTSGRDTQYF.

In this sample, this clonotype turned up a few times. V usage is TRBV9 and J usage is TRBJ2-1; 7 bases are a match to TRBD2. Germline V gene lookup returns CDR1 SGDLS and CDR2 YYNGEE. With 3 bases clipped from V and 0 bases from J, the junction kept 9 bases outside the gene matches. CDR3 size: 17 residues. The CDR3 reads CASSANPGLSSYNEQFF. The CDR3 DNA is TGTGCCAGCAGCGCAAATCCGGGACTAAGCTCCTACAATGAGCAGTTCTTC.

The V call is TRBV27, the J call TRBJ2-3, with TRBD1 matching 8 bases. With 4 bases clipped from V and 0 bases from J, the junction kept 9 bases outside the gene matches. The germline V gene encodes CDR1 MNHEY and CDR2 SMNVEV (reference sequence). The CDR3 totals 17 residues. The CDR3 here is CASSSLLQGASTDTQYF. DNA for the CDR3: TGTGCCAGCAGTTCTCTCCTTCAGGGGGCCAGCACAGATACGCAGTATTTT.